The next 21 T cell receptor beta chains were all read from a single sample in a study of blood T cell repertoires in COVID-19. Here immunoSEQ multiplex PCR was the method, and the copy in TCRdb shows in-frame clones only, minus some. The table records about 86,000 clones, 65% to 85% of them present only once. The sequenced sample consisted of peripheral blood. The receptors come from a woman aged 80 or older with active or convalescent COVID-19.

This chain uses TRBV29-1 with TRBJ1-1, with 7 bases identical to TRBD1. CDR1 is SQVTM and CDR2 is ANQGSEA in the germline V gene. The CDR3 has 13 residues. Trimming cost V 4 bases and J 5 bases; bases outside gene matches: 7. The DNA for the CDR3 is TGCAGCGTTGCTAGGGGGCTGGGGACTGAAGCTTTCTTT. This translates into CSVARGLGTEAFF.

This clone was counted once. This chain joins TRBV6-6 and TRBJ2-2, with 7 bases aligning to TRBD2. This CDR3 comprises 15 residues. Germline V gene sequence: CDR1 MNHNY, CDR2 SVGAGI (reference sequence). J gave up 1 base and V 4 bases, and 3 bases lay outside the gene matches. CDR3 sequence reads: CASSSRGRNTGELFF. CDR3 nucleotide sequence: TGTGCCAGCAGTTCACGCGGGAGGAACACCGGGGAGCTGTTTTTT.

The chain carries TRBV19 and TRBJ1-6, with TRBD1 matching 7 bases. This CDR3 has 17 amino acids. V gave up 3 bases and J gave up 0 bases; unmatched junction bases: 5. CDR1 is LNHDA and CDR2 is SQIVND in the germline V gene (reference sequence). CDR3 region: CASSMTGSSSYNSPLHF. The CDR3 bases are TGTGCCAGTAGTATGACAGGGTCAAGCTCCTATAATTCACCCCTCCACTTT.

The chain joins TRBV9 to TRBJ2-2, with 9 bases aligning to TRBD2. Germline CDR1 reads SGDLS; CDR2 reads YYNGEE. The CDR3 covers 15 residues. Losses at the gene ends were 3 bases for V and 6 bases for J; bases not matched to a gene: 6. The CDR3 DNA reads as TGTGCCAGCAGCGGAGCTAGCGGGATATCCGGGGAGCTGTTTTTT. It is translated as CASSGASGISGELFF.

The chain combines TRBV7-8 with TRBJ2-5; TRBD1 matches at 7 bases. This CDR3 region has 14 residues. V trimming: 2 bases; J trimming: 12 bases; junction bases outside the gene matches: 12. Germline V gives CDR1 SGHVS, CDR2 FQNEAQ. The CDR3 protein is CASSLSDRVASEYF. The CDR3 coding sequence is TGTGCCAGCAGCTTAAGTGACAGGGTCGCGTCCGAGTACTTC. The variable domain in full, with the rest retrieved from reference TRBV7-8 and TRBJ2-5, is GAGVSQSPRYKVAKRGQDVALRCDPISGHVSLFWYQQALGQGPEFLTYFQNEAQLDKSGLPSDRFFAERPEGSVSTLKIQRTQQEDSAVYLCASSLSDRVASEYFGPGTRLLVL.

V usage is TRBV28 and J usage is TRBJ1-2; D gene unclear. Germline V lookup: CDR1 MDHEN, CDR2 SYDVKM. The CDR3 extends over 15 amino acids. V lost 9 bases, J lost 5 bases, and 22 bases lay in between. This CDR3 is CASSWRREYDYGYTF. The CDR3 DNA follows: TGTGCCAGTAGCTGGAGGAGGGAGTACGATTATGGCTACACCTTC.

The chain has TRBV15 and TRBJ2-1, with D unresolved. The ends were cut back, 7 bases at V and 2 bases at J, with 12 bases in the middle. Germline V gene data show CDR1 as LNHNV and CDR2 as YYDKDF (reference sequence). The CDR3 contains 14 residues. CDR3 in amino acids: CATTPRSPYNEQFF. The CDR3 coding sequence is TGTGCCACCACCCCTCGGAGTCCCTACAATGAGCAGTTCTTC.

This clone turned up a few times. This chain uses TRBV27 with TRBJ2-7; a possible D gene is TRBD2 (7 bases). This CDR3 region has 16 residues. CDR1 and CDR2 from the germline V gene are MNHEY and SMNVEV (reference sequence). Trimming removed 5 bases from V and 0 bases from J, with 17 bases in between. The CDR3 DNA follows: TGTGCCAGCAGTCCATGGGGGGGCGGAGGCTCCTACGAGCAGTACTTC. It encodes CASSPWGGGGSYEQYF.

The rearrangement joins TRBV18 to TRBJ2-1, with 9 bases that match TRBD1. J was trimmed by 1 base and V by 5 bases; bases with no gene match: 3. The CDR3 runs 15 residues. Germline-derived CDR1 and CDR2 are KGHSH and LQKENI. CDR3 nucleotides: TGTGCCAGCTCATCGGACAGGGGATCCTACAATGAGCAGTTCTTC. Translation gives CASSSDRGSYNEQFF. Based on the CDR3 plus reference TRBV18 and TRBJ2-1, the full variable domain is NAGVMQNPRHLVRRRGQEARLRCSPMKGHSHVYWYRQLPEEGLKFMVYLQKENIIDESGMPKERFSAEFPKEGPSILRIQQVVRGDSAAYFCASSSDRGSYNEQFFGPGTRLTVL.

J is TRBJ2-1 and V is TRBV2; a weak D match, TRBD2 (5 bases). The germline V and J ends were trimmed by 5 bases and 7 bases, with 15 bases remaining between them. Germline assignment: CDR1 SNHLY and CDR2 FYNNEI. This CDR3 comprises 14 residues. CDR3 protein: CASSLRGVRNEQFF. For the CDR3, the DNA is TGTGCCAGCAGTCTTCGGGGAGTGAGGAATGAGCAGTTCTTC.

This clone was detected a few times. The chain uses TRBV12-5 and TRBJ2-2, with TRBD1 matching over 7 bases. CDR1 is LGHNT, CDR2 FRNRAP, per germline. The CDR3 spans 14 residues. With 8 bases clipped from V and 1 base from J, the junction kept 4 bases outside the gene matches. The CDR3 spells CASSGTVNTGELFF. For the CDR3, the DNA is TGTGCTAGTTCGGGGACAGTGAACACCGGGGAGCTGTTTTTT.

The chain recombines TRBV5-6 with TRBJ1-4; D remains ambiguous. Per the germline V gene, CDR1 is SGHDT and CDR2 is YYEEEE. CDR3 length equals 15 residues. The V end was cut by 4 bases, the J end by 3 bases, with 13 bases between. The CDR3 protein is CASSPGVGANEKLFF. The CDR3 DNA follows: TGTGCCAGCAGCCCCGGGGTGGGAGCTAATGAAAAACTGTTTTTT.

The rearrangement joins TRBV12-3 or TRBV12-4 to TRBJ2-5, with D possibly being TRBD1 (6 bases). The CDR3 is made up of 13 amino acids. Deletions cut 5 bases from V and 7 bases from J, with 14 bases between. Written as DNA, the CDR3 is TGTGCCAGCAGTGTCACAGGGTCCGCGACCCAGTACTTC. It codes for CASSVTGSATQYF.

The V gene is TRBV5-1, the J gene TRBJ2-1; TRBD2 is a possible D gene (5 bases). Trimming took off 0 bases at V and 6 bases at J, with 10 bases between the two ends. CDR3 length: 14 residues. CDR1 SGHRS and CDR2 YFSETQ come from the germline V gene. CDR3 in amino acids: CASSLAGVSNEQFF. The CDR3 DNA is TGCGCCAGCAGCTTGGCCGGGGTCTCCAATGAGCAGTTCTTC.

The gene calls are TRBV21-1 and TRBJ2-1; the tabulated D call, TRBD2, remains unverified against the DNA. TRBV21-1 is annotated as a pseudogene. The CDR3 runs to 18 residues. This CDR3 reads CASSKARSGDSIYNEQFF. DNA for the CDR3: TGTGCCAGCAGCAAAGCACGAAGCGGGGACTCAATCTACAATGAGCAGTTCTTC.

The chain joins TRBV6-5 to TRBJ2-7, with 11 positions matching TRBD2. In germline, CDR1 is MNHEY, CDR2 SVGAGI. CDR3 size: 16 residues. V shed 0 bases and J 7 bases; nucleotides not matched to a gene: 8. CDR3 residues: CASSYSVSGRAGEQYF. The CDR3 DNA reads TGTGCCAGCAGTTACTCGGTTAGCGGGAGGGCTGGGGAGCAGTACTTC.

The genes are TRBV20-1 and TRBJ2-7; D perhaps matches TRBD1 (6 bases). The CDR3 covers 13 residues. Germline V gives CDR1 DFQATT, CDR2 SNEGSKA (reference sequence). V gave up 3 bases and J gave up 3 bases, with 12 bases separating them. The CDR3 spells CSASRDNFYEQYF. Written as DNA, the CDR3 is TGCAGTGCTAGTAGGGACAACTTCTACGAGCAGTACTTC.

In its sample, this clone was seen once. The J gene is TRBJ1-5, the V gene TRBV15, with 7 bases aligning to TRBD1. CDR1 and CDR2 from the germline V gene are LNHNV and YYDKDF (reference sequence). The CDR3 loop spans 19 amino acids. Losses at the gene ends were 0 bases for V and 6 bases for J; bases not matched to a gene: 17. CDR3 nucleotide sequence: TGTGCCACCAGCAGAGAATATCCCTGGGACAGCCGTACCTTTCAGCCCCAGCATTTT. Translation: CATSREYPWDSRTFQPQHF.

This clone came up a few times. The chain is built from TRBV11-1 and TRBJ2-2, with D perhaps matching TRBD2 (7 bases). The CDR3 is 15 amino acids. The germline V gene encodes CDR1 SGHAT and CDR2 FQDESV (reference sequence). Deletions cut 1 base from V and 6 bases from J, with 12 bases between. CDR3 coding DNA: TGTGCCAGCAGCTTAGAGGGGGGGCACGCCGGGGAGCTGTTTTTT. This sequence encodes CASSLEGGHAGELFF. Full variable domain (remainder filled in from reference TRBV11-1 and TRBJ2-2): EAEVAQSPRYKITEKSQAVAFWCDPISGHATLYWYRQILGQGPELLVQFQDESVVDDSQLPKDRFSAERLKGVDSTLKIQPAELGDSAMYLCASSLEGGHAGELFFGEGSRLTVL.

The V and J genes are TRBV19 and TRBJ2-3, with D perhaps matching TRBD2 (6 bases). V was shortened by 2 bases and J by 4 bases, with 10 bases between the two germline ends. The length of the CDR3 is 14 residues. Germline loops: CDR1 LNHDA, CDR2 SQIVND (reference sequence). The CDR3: CASSIMASADTQYF. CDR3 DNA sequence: TGTGCCAGTAGTATAATGGCTAGCGCAGATACGCAGTATTTT.

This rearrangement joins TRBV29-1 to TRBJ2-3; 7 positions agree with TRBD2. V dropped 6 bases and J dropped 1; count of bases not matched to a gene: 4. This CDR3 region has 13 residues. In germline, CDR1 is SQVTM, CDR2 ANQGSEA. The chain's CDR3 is CSVLAVRTDTQYF. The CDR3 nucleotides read TGCAGCGTCCTAGCGGTCCGCACAGATACGCAGTATTTT.